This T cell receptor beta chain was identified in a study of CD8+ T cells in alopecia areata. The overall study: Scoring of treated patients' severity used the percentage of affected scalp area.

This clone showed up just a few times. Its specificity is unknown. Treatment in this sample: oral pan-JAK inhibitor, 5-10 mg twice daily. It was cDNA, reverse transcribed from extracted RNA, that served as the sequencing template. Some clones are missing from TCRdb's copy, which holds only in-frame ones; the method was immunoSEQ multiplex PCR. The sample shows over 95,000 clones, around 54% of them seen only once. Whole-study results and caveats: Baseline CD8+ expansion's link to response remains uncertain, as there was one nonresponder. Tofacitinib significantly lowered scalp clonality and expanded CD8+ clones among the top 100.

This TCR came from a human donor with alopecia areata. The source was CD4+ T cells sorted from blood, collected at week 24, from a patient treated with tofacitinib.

CDR3 bases: TGTGCCAGCACGTCCAACCGCTACGAGCAGTACTTC. Its protein product is CASTSNRYEQYF. The genes are TRBV2 and TRBJ2-7; D is unresolved. The V and J ends lost 7 bases and 3 bases respectively, with 10 bases between them. The germline gives CDR1 SNHLY, CDR2 FYNNEI. CDR3 length equals 12 residues.